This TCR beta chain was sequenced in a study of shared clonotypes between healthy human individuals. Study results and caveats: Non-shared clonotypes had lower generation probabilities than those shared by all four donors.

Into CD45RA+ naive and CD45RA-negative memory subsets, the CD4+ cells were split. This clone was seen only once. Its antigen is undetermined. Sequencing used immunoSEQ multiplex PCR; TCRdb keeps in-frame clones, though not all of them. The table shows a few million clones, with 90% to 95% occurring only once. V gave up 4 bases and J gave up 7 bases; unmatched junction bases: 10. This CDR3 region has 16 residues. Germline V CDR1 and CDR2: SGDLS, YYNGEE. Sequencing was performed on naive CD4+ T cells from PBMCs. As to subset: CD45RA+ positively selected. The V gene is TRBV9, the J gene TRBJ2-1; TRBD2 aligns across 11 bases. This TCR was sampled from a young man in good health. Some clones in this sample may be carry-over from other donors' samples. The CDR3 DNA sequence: TGTGCCAGCAGCAGTAGCGGGAGGGCCACGTATAATGAGCAGTTCTTC. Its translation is CASSSSGRATYNEQFF.